This entry describes one T cell receptor (beta chain). Its antigen specificity is not known. Base qualities are missing; no much larger clone stands one base away. Inclusive of the bounding cysteine and phenylalanine, the CDR3 is 14 residues long. This entry keeps only the CDR3 DNA: 42 bases, framed from base 1. The V end loses 7 bases and the J end loses 8 bases, and a stretch of 20 bases separates them. Sequences MNHGY (CDR1) and SAAAGT (CDR2) are obtained from the germline V gene. This record belongs to a study of preoperative IRX-2 immunotherapy in early breast cancer (dated by TCRdb to about 2019). Preparation of the library involved the immunoSEQ multiplex PCR assay. TCRdb carries this immuneACCESS record with in-frame sequences only. Its versions omit some clonotypes, under half of them owing to an unresolved V gene in the studies checked, with the rest unexplained. The sample records about 98,000 clones, 75% to 90% of which are singletons. Around 2% of the sample is held by the ten biggest clonotypes.

This specimen's treatment or condition label, per the study, means: preoperative locoregional IRX-2 cytokine immunotherapy. The samples were obtained from a phase Ib study in which preoperative, locoregional IRX-2 cytokine immunotherapy intended to prime immune responses was tested. The donors were early-stage breast cancer patients who were given IRX-2 prior to surgery. This sequence originates from a human donor with breast cancer. Material: tumor tissue, obtained after IRX-2 immunotherapy. The sequence is built from TRBV6-8 and TRBJ1-2; the D region possibly corresponds to TRBD1 (6 bases align). The CDR3 corresponds to CASTTGARGLGYTF. In nucleotide form, the sequence is TGTGCCAGCACGACGGGGGCCAGGGGCTTAGGCTACACCTTC.